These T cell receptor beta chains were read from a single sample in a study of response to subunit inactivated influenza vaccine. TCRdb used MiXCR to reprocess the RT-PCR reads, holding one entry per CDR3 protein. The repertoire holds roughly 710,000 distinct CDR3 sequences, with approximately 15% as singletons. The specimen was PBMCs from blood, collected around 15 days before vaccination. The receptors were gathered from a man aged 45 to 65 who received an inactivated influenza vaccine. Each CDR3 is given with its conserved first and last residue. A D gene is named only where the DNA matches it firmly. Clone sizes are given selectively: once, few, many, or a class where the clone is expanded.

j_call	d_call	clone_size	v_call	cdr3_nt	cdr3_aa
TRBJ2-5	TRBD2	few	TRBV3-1	TGTGCCAGCAGCCAGTGGACTAGCGGTCCCCAAGAGACCCAGTACTTC	CASSQWTSGPQETQYF
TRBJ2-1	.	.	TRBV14	TGTGCCAGCAGCTCCCTCGGTGGTAAGGAGAATGAGCAGTTCTTC	CASSSLGGKENEQFF
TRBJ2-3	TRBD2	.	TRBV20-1	TGCAGTGCTGCTCGAAGGACTGTCGGAGCCCGGGGGGCAGATACGCAGTATTTT	CSAARRTVGARGADTQYF
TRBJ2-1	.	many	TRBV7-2	TGTGCCAGCAGCTCAGGACGGGCCACACCCAAATACTTC	CASSSGRATPKYF
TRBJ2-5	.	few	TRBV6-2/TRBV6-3	TGTGCCAGCAGTTACGGGCGTGTGGAGACCCAGTACTTC	CASSYGRVETQYF
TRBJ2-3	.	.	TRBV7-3	TGTGCCAGCAGCAGACTAGGGAGCACAGATACGCAGTATTTT	CASSRLGSTDTQYF
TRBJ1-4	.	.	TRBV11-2	TGTGCCAGCAGCTCCGGAGGGCCTAATGAAAAACTGTTTTTT	CASSSGGPNEKLFF
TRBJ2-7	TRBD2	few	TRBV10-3	TGTGCCATCAGTGAATCAGCGGGAGGTCCCTCCTACGAGCAGTACTTC	CAISESAGGPSYEQYF
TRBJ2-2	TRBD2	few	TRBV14	TGTGCCAGCAGCCACGCCGGGACTAGTTTATCCGGGGAGCTGTTTTTT	CASSHAGTSLSGELFF
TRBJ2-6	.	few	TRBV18	TGTGCCAGCTCCAACCTCGTTTCCCCTGGGGCCAACGTCCTGACTTTC	CASSNLVSPGANVLTF
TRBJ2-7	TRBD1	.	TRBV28	TGTGCCAGCAGTTCCCCACAGGGGCGAGGCTACGAGCAGTACTTC	CASSSPQGRGYEQYF